This TCR beta chain was sequenced for a study of cytomegalovirus exposure and HLA in healthy donors. Study-level results: According to reports, the classifier identified cytomegalovirus status with high specificity and sensitivity. Roughly 170 TCR beta chains were listed as cytomegalovirus-associated. Rare TCR sequences predominated, though certain public TCRs were found in many donors.

As for this clone: Its target is not known.

Both 60 Vbeta primers and 13 Jbeta primers went into the PCR. Clones were read by immunoSEQ multiplex PCR, and TCRdb kept only the in-frame ones, dropping some. The data show some 150,000 clones, with 82% seen just once and about 8.1% held by the top ten. The material sequenced was PBMCs. The origin of this receptor is a woman in her forties or fifties in good health and CMV-seropositive.

The CDR3 sequence: CASSLGHGDSPLHF. CDR3 in DNA: TGTGCCAGCAGCTTAGGGCACGGAGATTCACCCCTCCACTTT. The chain links TRBV13 to TRBJ1-6; D is uncertain. CDR1 is PRHDT and CDR2 is FYEKMQ in the germline V gene (reference sequence). The CDR3 is made up of 14 amino acids. V was trimmed by 0 bases and J by 8 bases, leaving 8 bases between them.